Listed below are T cell receptor beta chains from one sample, sequenced in a study of T cells in Graves' hyperthyroidism and ophthalmopathy. TCRdb ran MiXCR on the multiplex PCR reads and lists one entry per CDR3 protein. The table records 300,000 to 350,000 distinct CDR3 sequences, approximately 15% of them present only once. The material sequenced was blood. The receptors were sampled from a woman aged 25 to 45 with Graves' hyperthyroidism. CDR3s include the opening cysteine and the closing phenylalanine or tryptophan. A D gene is named only where the DNA matches it firmly. Size is omitted from some rows. Given values are once, few, many or a class for expanded clones.

J | V | D | size | CDR3 | DNA
TRBJ2-2 | TRBV11-2 | NA | many | CASSRPGVGSNTGELFF | TGTGCCAGCAGCCGTCCGGGGGTCGGTTCGAACACCGGGGAGCTGTTTTTT
TRBJ2-7 | TRBV7-2 | NA | NA | CASSYGPYEQYF | TGTGCCAGCAGCTATGGCCCCTACGAGCAGTACTTC
TRBJ2-3 | TRBV5-1 | TRBD2 | many | CASSLDGGRTDTQYF | TGCGCCAGCAGCTTGGATGGCGGGAGGACAGATACGCAGTATTTT
TRBJ2-1 | TRBV20-1 | NA | many | CSATFSLVSYNEQFF | TGCAGTGCTACCTTTTCACTAGTCTCCTACAATGAGCAGTTCTTC
TRBJ2-3 | TRBV7-9 | NA | few | CASPSPSSDTQYF | TGTGCCAGCCCGTCCCCTAGTTCAGATACGCAGTATTTT
TRBJ2-1 | TRBV10-3 | NA | few | CAISELGGGYNEQFF | TGTGCCATCAGTGAGTTGGGAGGAGGCTACAATGAGCAGTTCTTC
TRBJ2-7 | TRBV3-1 | NA | many | CASSQEIEGEQYF | TGTGCCAGCAGCCAGGAAATAGAAGGCGAGCAGTACTTC
TRBJ2-2 | TRBV28 | TRBD2 | many | CASIPSGRIVGTGELFF | TGTGCCAGCATTCCTAGCGGGAGAATCGTAGGGACCGGGGAGCTGTTTTTT
TRBJ2-7 | TRBV4-1 | TRBD1 | NA | CASSSDRIHEQYF | TGCGCCAGCAGCTCGGACAGGATTCACGAGCAGTACTTC
TRBJ1-4 | TRBV28 | NA | many | CASTHIGEKLFF | TGTGCCAGCACGCACATCGGTGAAAAACTGTTTTTT
TRBJ1-5 | TRBV30 | NA | NA | CAWGPHRPDTQHF | TGTGCCTGGGGTCCCCACCGGCCAGATACGCAGCATTTT
TRBJ2-6 | TRBV6-5 | NA | few | CASSYSPQGGGANVLTF | TGTGCCAGCAGTTACTCGCCCCAGGGCGGTGGGGCCAACGTCCTGACTTTC
TRBJ2-1 | TRBV12-3/TRBV12-4 | NA | many | CASRSARPNEQFF | TGTGCCAGCAGGAGCGCTAGACCAAATGAGCAGTTCTTC